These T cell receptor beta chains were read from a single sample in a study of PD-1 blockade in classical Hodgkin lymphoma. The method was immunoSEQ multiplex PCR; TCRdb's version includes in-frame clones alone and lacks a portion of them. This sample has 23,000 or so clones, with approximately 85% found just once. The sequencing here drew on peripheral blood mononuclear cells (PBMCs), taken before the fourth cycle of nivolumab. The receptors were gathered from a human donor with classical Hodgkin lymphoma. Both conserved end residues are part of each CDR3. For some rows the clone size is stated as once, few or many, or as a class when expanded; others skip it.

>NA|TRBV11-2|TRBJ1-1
CASSLVFGGSLYTEAFF
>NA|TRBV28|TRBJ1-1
CASSRTGGVMNTEAFF
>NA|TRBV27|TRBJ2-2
CASSLGTLPNTGELFF
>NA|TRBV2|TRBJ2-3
CASSEWGGSTDTQYF
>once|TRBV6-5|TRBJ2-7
CASSYSRDRVPYEQYF
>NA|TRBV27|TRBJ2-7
CASSGSVSYEQYF
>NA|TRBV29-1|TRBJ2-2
CSMAGGTGELFF
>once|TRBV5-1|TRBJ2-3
CASSPGLAGEADTQYF
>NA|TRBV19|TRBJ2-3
CASSGLAGGGDTQYF
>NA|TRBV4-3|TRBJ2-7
CASSQDGPEGEGHEQYF
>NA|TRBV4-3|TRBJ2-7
CASSQDWFSSYEQYF
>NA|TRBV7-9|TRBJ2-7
CASSPTSGLTGEQYF
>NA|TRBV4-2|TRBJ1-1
CASSQGSSANTEAFF
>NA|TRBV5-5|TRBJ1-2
CASSPGDRADGYTF
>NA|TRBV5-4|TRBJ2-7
CASSPPAGGPHEQYF
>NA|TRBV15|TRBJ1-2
CATGLGTDYGYTF
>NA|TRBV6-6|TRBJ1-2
CASSTLLDGDYGYTF
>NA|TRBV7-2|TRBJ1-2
CASSFSPRSYGYTF
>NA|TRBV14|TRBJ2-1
CASSPRRAYNEQFF
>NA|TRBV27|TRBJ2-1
CASSRWTGDREQFF
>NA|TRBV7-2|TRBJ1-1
CASSLNQGNTEAFF
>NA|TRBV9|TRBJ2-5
CASSVEAGTQETQYF
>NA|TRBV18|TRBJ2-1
CASSPPGLAGGNEQFF
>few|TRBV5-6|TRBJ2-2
CASSRGQGPLTGELFF
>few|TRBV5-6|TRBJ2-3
CASSPEYPPYTDTQYF
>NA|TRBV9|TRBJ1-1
CASSVEVGPNTEAFF
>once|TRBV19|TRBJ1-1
CASSIGGGVTEAFF
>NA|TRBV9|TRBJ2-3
CASSVADPSSTDTQYF
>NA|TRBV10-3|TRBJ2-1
CAISVLRGALGDEQFF
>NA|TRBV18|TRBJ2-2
CASSLNGGASGTGELFF
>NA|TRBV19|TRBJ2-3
CASSPGQGYTDTQYF
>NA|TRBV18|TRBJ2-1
CASSPLGGSENEQFF